This TCR beta chain is from a study of post-analysis software for immune sequencing data. Notes on the study in general: Patients with multiple sclerosis recorded significantly lower normalized Chao1 diversity than controls, the study found. Patients carried five TRBV segments more frequently than controls did, and TRBV5-6, TRBV5-1 and TRBV20-1 were among them.

Looked up from germline, CDR1 is SGHVS and CDR2 is FNYEAQ. The V end was cut by 6 bases, the J end by 4 bases, with 13 bases between. The CDR3 spans 14 residues. TCR beta libraries were prepared from cDNA with unique molecular identifiers. TCRdb itself ran the PCR reads through MiXCR, one entry per CDR3 protein. The sample has hundreds of thousands of distinct CDR3 sequences, around 27% seen once. For this clonotype: Its antigen is not identified.

This receptor was identified in a girl under 18 with multiple sclerosis. Material for sequencing was blood. The rearrangement links TRBV7-6 to TRBJ2-1; D possibly uses TRBD1 or TRBD2 (5 bases each). The CDR3 loop is CASRAGSGYNEQFF. DNA of the CDR3: TGTGCCAGCAGGGCAGGGTCGGGATACAATGAGCAGTTCTTC.